This T cell receptor beta chain came from a study of technical replicates of blood from a handful of donors. The table came from immunoSEQ multiplex PCR; TCRdb's copy has only in-frame clones and leaves some out. The sample has approximately 89,000 clones; approximately 94% are singletons. CDR1 is SGHVS, CDR2 FQNEAQ, per germline. The V gene lost 2 bases and the J gene lost 2 bases, with 9 bases spanning the gap. The CDR3 extends over 14 amino acids. The chain is built from TRBV7-8 and TRBJ2-5; D gene unclear. The TCR sequence derives from a human donor in good health. Sequencing input: T cells isolated from PBMCs. The CDR3 reads CASSLSTVQETQYF. For the CDR3, the DNA is TGTGCCAGCAGCTTATCCACAGTTCAAGAGACCCAGTACTTC.